The 3 T cell receptor beta chains below all came from one sample that was sequenced in a study of T cell responses to AZD1222 COVID-19 vaccine. Sequenced by immunoSEQ multiplex PCR; TCRdb stores in-frame clones only, minus some. This repertoire shows nearly 110,000 clones, less than 95% found once; its top ten account for roughly 8%. The material was peripheral blood, obtained 28 days after the second AZD1222 dose. The receptors shown here come from an adult who received the AZD1222 COVID-19 vaccine.

This rearrangement joins TRBV5-1 to TRBJ2-1, with D perhaps matching TRBD1 (5 bases). The CDR3 sequence is 14 residues long. The V gene's germline CDR1 is SGHRS and CDR2 YFSETQ. V was pared by 1 base and J by 5 bases, with 10 bases between. This CDR3 is CASSLLGADNEQFF. CDR3 nucleotide sequence: TGCGCCAGCAGCTTGTTAGGGGCTGACAATGAGCAGTTCTTC. Using reference TRBV5-1 and TRBJ2-1 for the parts outside the CDR3, the full variable domain is KAGVTQTPRYLIKTRGQQVTLSCSPISGHRSVSWYQQTPGQGLQFLFEYFSETQRNKGNFPGRFSGRQFSNSRSEMNVSTLELGDSALYLCASSLLGADNEQFFGPGTRLTVL.

V gene TRBV5-1 combines with J gene TRBJ2-2; 9 nucleotides agree with TRBD1. With 4 bases clipped from V and 4 bases from J, the junction kept 8 bases outside the gene matches. The CDR3 is 16 residues long. CDR1 and CDR2 (germline): SGHRS, YFSETQ. The CDR3 region is CASSPRDRVGTGELFF. The CDR3 coding sequence is TGCGCCAGCAGCCCCCGGGACAGGGTGGGCACCGGGGAGCTGTTTTTT.

This chain links TRBV7-9 with TRBJ1-2, with a tentative D call TRBD1 (5 bases). This CDR3 is built from 14 residues. From germline, CDR1 is SEHNR and CDR2 FQNEAQ (reference sequence). V lost 4 bases and J 8 bases, leaving 17 bases between the germline ends. CDR3 bases: TGTGCCAGCAGCTCCCGCCAGGGAGTAAAGGGCTACACCTTC. Protein product: CASSSRQGVKGYTF.